Listed below are T cell receptor beta chains from one sample, sequenced in a study of T cell responses to AZD1222 COVID-19 vaccine. Clones were sequenced by immunoSEQ multiplex PCR, and TCRdb holds only the in-frame ones, with some missing. The sample shows more than 150,000 clones, about nine tenths of them seen only once. The sequences come from peripheral blood, collected on day 0 of AZD1222 vaccination. All receptors come from an adult in good health. The CDR3 runs from the conserved cysteine through the conserved F or W. A D gene is named only where the DNA matches it firmly. Size tells how often a clone was seen (once, few, many) or the class of an expanded clone, and some rows leave it out.

V gene,D gene,CDR3 length,clone size,J gene,CDR3 DNA,CDR3 protein
TRBV19,TRBD2,15,NA,TRBJ2-1,TGTGCCAGTAGTATAGGGGGACTAGCGGGATGGGAGCAGTTCTTC,CASSIGGLAGWEQFF
TRBV11-2,NA,13,once,TRBJ2-1,TGTGCCAGCAGCCCTCCCGGGCACCTTGAGCAGTTCTTC,CASSPPGHLEQFF
TRBV28,NA,13,NA,TRBJ2-5,TGTGCCAGCAGTCTGGGGGGTCAAGAGACCCAGTACTTC,CASSLGGQETQYF
TRBV7-2,NA,14,NA,TRBJ2-3,TGTGCCAGCAGCTCCGGACCCTCCACAGATACGCAGTATTTT,CASSSGPSTDTQYF
TRBV4-1,TRBD1,16,NA,TRBJ1-4,TGCGCCAGCAGCCATCCTAACAGGGGGTTGGGTGAAAAACTGTTTTTT,CASSHPNRGLGEKLFF
TRBV2,NA,15,NA,TRBJ2-1,TGTGCCAGCAGTAATAGCTTCCTCCTCTACAATGAGCAGTTCTTC,CASSNSFLLYNEQFF
TRBV5-6,TRBD1,13,NA,TRBJ1-2,TGTGCCAGCAGCCCGGGGGACAGGGGCGGCTACACCTTC,CASSPGDRGGYTF
TRBV2,TRBD2,17,NA,TRBJ2-1,TGTGCCAGTGGACTAGCGGGGGCCCTTAGCTCCTACAATGAGCAGTTCTTC,CASGLAGALSSYNEQFF
TRBV5-1,TRBD2,14,NA,TRBJ2-7,TGCGCCAGCAGCTTGGAAGCGGGGGGCTACGAGCAGTACTTC,CASSLEAGGYEQYF
TRBV5-1,TRBD2,17,NA,TRBJ2-3,TGCGCCAGCAGCCAGAGGGCAGGCCGGGGGGGCACAGATACGCAGTATTTT,CASSQRAGRGGTDTQYF
TRBV6-6,NA,13,NA,TRBJ2-1,TGTGCCAGCAGTTCCTCTAGCGCGGATGAGCAGTTCTTC,CASSSSSADEQFF
TRBV30,NA,12,NA,TRBJ2-2,TGTGCCTGGACCACGAACACCGGGGAGCTGTTTTTT,CAWTTNTGELFF
TRBV29-1,NA,14,NA,TRBJ2-5,TGCAGCGTTGAAGCTTGGGACGTTAAAGAGACCCAGTACTTC,CSVEAWDVKETQYF
TRBV19,NA,11,NA,TRBJ1-2,TGTGCCAGTAGTGGGGCCCGTGGCTACACCTTC,CASSGARGYTF
TRBV4-2,TRBD1,16,NA,TRBJ1-5,TGTGCCAGCAGCCAAATTGCGAGGGGGCTTGGTCAGCCCCAGCATTTT,CASSQIARGLGQPQHF
TRBV6-5,NA,14,NA,TRBJ1-1,TGTGCCAGCAGTTACTCCCAGGGCCAGCGGGCAGCTTTCTTT,CASSYSQGQRAAFF
TRBV5-7,NA,17,NA,TRBJ1-5,TGTGCCAGCAGCTTGGGGCCGGCGGGTATGAGCAATCAGCCCCAGCATTTT,CASSLGPAGMSNQPQHF
TRBV28,TRBD1,15,NA,TRBJ1-6,TGTGCCAGCAGCACCCCCGGGACAGGGAATTCACCCCTCCACTTT,CASSTPGTGNSPLHF
TRBV10-3,NA,15,NA,TRBJ1-1,TGTGCCATCAGTGATGAAAGGGGCCTGAACACTGAAGCTTTCTTT,CAISDERGLNTEAFF
TRBV18,NA,15,NA,TRBJ1-1,TGTGCCAGCCTCACCACGCCAGTCTTGAACACTGAAGCTTTCTTT,CASLTTPVLNTEAFF
TRBV7-8,TRBD1,15,NA,TRBJ1-2,TGTGCCAGCAGCTATAGACAGGGGGGTGGGTATGGCTACACCTTC,CASSYRQGGGYGYTF
TRBV28,TRBD1,13,NA,TRBJ1-1,TGTGCCAGCAGGGGACAGGGGGCTTCTGAAGCTTTCTTT,CASRGQGASEAFF